These 23 T cell receptor beta chains were all obtained from the same sample, sequenced in a study of a mutant IDH1 vaccine in newly diagnosed glioma. Some clones are missing from TCRdb's copy, which holds only in-frame ones; the method was immunoSEQ multiplex PCR. The sample carries about 40,000 clones, around 84% recorded once. These receptors' targets are unknown. Time point noted: week 11, during vaccination. Every vaccination contained 300 ug of the mutant IDH1 20-mer peptide and was paired with topical imiquimod. The sequences come from PBMCs, collected from a glioma patient whose treatment included an IDH1 peptide vaccine. Every receptor here comes from a man aged 35 to 55 with glioma.

The chain has TRBV2 and TRBJ2-7, with 15 bases matching TRBD2. CDR1 and CDR2 from the germline V gene are SNHLY and FYNNEI. The CDR3 is 13 residues long. J lost 7 bases, V lost 9 bases, and 4 bases had no gene match. DNA of the CDR3: TGTGCCAGGGGACTAGCGGGAGGCTGGGAGCAGTACTTC. Protein product: CARGLAGGWEQYF.

The chain couples TRBV29-1 to TRBJ1-1; D might be TRBD1 (5 bases). Germline V lookup: CDR1 SQVTM, CDR2 ANQGSEA. There are 15 residues in the CDR3. V lost 0 bases, J lost 4 bases, and 15 bases lay in between. The CDR3 region is CSVEDGTGTSTEAFF. CDR3 in DNA: TGCAGCGTTGAAGATGGTACAGGTACTAGCACTGAAGCTTTCTTT.

This chain joins TRBV11-3 and TRBJ2-2; 8 bases map to TRBD1. The CDR3 is 17 amino acids. Looked up from germline, CDR1 is SGHNT and CDR2 is YENEEA. With V trimmed by 4 bases and J by 2 bases, 9 bases remained unmatched. The CDR3 here is CASSSSLTGDNTGELFF. CDR3 DNA: TGTGCCAGCAGCTCTTCGCTGACAGGGGATAACACCGGGGAGCTGTTTTTT.

This chain joins TRBV27 and TRBJ2-7, with TRBD2 identical over 11 bases. CDR3 length: 15 amino acids. Per germline, CDR1 MNHEY and CDR2 SMNVEV (reference sequence). V trimming: 3 bases; J trimming: 3 bases; junction bases outside the gene matches: 4. For the CDR3, the DNA is TGTGCCAGCAGTTTGACCGGGACTAGCGGCTACGAGCAGTACTTC. This translates into CASSLTGTSGYEQYF.

This clone was recorded a few times. The V gene is TRBV5-1, the J gene TRBJ2-7; 11 bases line up with TRBD2. CDR1 and CDR2 (germline): SGHRS, YFSETQ. The V gene end was trimmed by 2 bases and the J gene end by 7 bases; junction bases not matched to a gene: 11. The CDR3 runs 16 residues. CDR3 loop: CASSFYRLAGPTEQYF. The CDR3 nucleotides are TGCGCCAGCAGCTTTTACCGACTAGCGGGACCTACGGAGCAGTACTTC. The variable domain in full, with the rest retrieved from reference TRBV5-1 and TRBJ2-7, is KAGVTQTPRYLIKTRGQQVTLSCSPISGHRSVSWYQQTPGQGLQFLFEYFSETQRNKGNFPGRFSGRQFSNSRSEMNVSTLELGDSALYLCASSFYRLAGPTEQYFGPGTRLTVT.

This clone was seen a single time. The rearrangement links TRBV18 to TRBJ2-3; D is ambiguous. Trimming shortened V by 5 bases and J by 5 bases, and 2 bases separated the two germline ends. The CDR3 extends over 10 amino acids. Germline assignment: CDR1 KGHSH and CDR2 LQKENI. The DNA for the CDR3 is TGTGCCAGCTCAGGAGATACGCAGTATTTT. It is translated as CASSGDTQYF. The whole variable domain, filled in from reference TRBV18 and TRBJ2-3, reads NAGVMQNPRHLVRRRGQEARLRCSPMKGHSHVYWYRQLPEEGLKFMVYLQKENIIDESGMPKERFSAEFPKEGPSILRIQQVVRGDSAAYFCASSGDTQYFGPGTRLTVL.

The genes are TRBV7-9 and TRBJ2-4; the D gene could be TRBD1 or TRBD2 (6 bases each). The germline V and J ends were trimmed by 1 base and 0 bases, with 13 bases remaining between them. The length of the CDR3 is 17 residues. Germline V gene sequence: CDR1 SEHNR, CDR2 FQNEAQ (reference sequence). In DNA form, the CDR3 reads TGTGCCAGCAGCTTAGTGGGGGGCAGCCTAGCCAAAAACATTCAGTACTTC. This translates into CASSLVGGSLAKNIQYF.

This rearrangement joins TRBV4-2 to TRBJ2-7; D is unclear. CDR1 LGHNA and CDR2 YNFKEQ come from the germline V gene. The CDR3 is 15 amino acids. Trimming shortened V by 0 bases and J by 2 bases, and 11 bases separated the two germline ends. CDR3 in DNA: TGTGCCAGCAGCCAAGATCCAGCGCCCACCTACGAGCAGTACTTC. It translates to CASSQDPAPTYEQYF.

The sample holds a few counts of this clone. The CDR3 bases are TGCGCCTCCCATGACACCCTTGCCCTTGAGCAGTTCTTC. Protein sequence: CASHDTLALEQFF. The chain has TRBV5-1 and TRBJ2-1; D gene ambiguous. CDR3 length equals 13 residues. CDR1 is SGHRS, CDR2 YFSETQ, per germline. Deletions cut 10 bases from V and 9 bases from J, with 20 bases between.

The chain joins TRBV19 to TRBJ1-5; D unclear. The CDR3 contains 18 residues. V dropped 7 bases and J dropped 0 bases, with 22 bases sitting between them. Germline V CDR1 and CDR2: LNHDA, SQIVND (reference sequence). Here the CDR3 reads CASTKSRVQFPSNQPQHF. The CDR3, as DNA: TGTGCCAGTACCAAGAGTCGCGTCCAATTCCCTAGCAATCAGCCCCAGCATTTT.

DNA of the CDR3: TGTGCCATCAAGGGGACTAGCGATATCGGGGAGCTGTTTTTT. Translating gives CAIKGTSDIGELFF. The V and J genes are TRBV10-3 and TRBJ2-2, with 10 bases lining up with TRBD2. V gave up 7 bases and J gave up 7 bases; unmatched junction bases: 6. The CDR3 has 14 amino acids. Looked up from germline, CDR1 is ENHRY and CDR2 is SYGVKD.

The CDR3 DNA reads as TGTGCCAGCAGGGGGGGGATTATAGGGGAGCTGTTTTTT. Residues: CASRGGIIGELFF. The chain recombines TRBV11-2 with TRBJ2-2; TRBD2 agrees at 7 bases. Germline V CDR1 and CDR2: SGHAT, FQNNGV. J gave up 8 bases and V 6 bases, and 6 bases lay outside the gene matches. This CDR3 has 13 amino acids.

The genes are TRBV6-1 and TRBJ1-4, with D possibly TRBD1 on 6 matching bases. Germline V gene sequence: CDR1 MNHNS, CDR2 SASEGT. This CDR3 contains 14 residues. V shed 10 bases and J shed 8 bases, with 20 bases lying between them. The CDR3 sequence is CATGEGVLREKLFF. The DNA of the CDR3 is TGTGCCACCGGAGAGGGGGTCCTGAGAGAAAAACTGTTTTTT.

The CDR3 is CASSSGTSGRGEQYF. The DNA of the CDR3 is TGCGCCAGCAGCTCCGGGACTAGCGGGAGGGGCGAGCAGTACTTC. This chain links TRBV5-1 with TRBJ2-7, with TRBD2 matching over 16 bases. This CDR3 spans 15 amino acids. CDR1 and CDR2 (germline): SGHRS, YFSETQ. V gave up 3 bases and J gave up 6 bases; unmatched junction bases: 3.

The sample holds a few counts of this clone. This chain connects TRBV4-1 to TRBJ2-7; 10 positions agree with TRBD1. The CDR3 extends over 15 amino acids. Germline V CDR1 and CDR2: MGHRA, YSYEKL. V gave up 2 bases and J gave up 6 bases; unmatched junction bases: 7. The DNA for the CDR3 is TGCGCCAGCAGCCAAACCGGGACAGGGGCGGCCGAGCAGTACTTC. As protein: CASSQTGTGAAEQYF.

This sequence joins TRBV4-3 and TRBJ1-4; D perhaps matches TRBD1 (6 bases). The V gene lost 4 bases and the J gene lost 3 bases, with 15 bases spanning the gap. The germline CDR1 and CDR2 sequences are LGHNA and YSLEER. The length of the CDR3 is 16 residues. This CDR3 is CASSRRGVGANEKLFF. DNA of the CDR3: TGCGCCAGCAGCCGAAGGGGGGTAGGGGCTAATGAAAAACTGTTTTTT.

The rearrangement links TRBV7-6 to TRBJ1-1, with D possibly being TRBD1 (5 bases). The CDR3 extends over 15 amino acids. Trimming took off 1 base at V and 5 bases at J, with 14 bases between the two ends. CDR1 is SGHVS, CDR2 FNYEAQ, per germline. CDR3 in amino acids: CASSLEEAGRTEAFF. The DNA for the CDR3 is TGTGCCAGCAGCTTAGAAGAGGCAGGGAGGACTGAAGCTTTCTTT.

The J gene is TRBJ2-7, the V gene TRBV7-9; D is undetermined. The CDR3 consists of 13 residues. Between the trimmed V and J ends, which lost 1 base and 0 bases, there was a span of 4 bases. Per the germline V gene, CDR1 is SEHNR and CDR2 is FQNEAQ (reference sequence). The CDR3 DNA reads as TGTGCCAGCAGCTTAGTCAGCTCCTACGAGCAGTACTTC. It translates to CASSLVSSYEQYF.

The chain uses TRBV9 and TRBJ2-1; D remains unclear. The CDR3 has 15 residues. The germline CDR1 and CDR2 sequences are SGDLS and YYNGEE. The V gene lost 0 bases and the J gene lost 2 bases, with 9 bases spanning the gap. The CDR3 DNA is TGTGCCAGCAGCGTAGCGGGCATGGCCTACAATGAGCAGTTCTTC. This gives the protein CASSVAGMAYNEQFF.

This chain connects TRBV25-1 to TRBJ2-7; 11 bases map to TRBD2. The ends lost 1 base at V and 5 bases at J; junction bases unmatched: 4. This CDR3 is 15 amino acids long. Germline lookup yields CDR1 MGHDK and CDR2 SYGVNS. CDR3: CASSELGTSGDEQYF. The CDR3, as DNA: TGTGCCAGCAGTGAATTAGGGACTAGCGGCGACGAGCAGTACTTC.

In this sample, this clone turned up a few times. The chain combines TRBV6-6 with TRBJ1-5; D might be TRBD1 (6 bases). Between the trimmed V and J ends, which lost 2 bases and 5 bases, there was a span of 13 bases. CDR1 is MNHNY and CDR2 is SVGAGI in the germline V gene (reference sequence). CDR3 size: 15 residues. The CDR3 region has the DNA TGTGCCAGCAGTTACCCACTTCGGACAGATCAGCCCCAGCATTTT. Translating it yields CASSYPLRTDQPQHF.

The chain combines TRBV19 with TRBJ2-1; TRBD2 matches at 11 bases. CDR3 length equals 17 residues. The germline CDR1 and CDR2 sequences are LNHDA and SQIVND (reference sequence). V was clipped by 0 bases and J by 0 bases; unmatched bases: 1. The CDR3 DNA reads as TGTGCCAGTAGTATAGATGGGACTAGCGGCTCCTACAATGAGCAGTTCTTC. This encodes CASSIDGTSGSYNEQFF.

The chain has TRBV2 and TRBJ2-3; TRBD2 matches 11 bases. Trimming cost V 7 bases and J 1 base; bases outside gene matches: 1. CDR1 and CDR2 (germline): SNHLY, FYNNEI. There are 14 residues in the CDR3. The CDR3, as DNA: TGTGCCAGCATACTAGCGGGAGGCACAGATACGCAGTATTTT. The encoded protein is CASILAGGTDTQYF.